This paragraph reports one T cell receptor (beta chain). Antigen unknown. Assay: immunoSEQ multiplex PCR; the TCRdb copy retains only in-frame clones and omits some. The sample has about 34,000 clones, around 85% seen once. This sample stems from a study of OX40 agonist ivuxolimab in advanced cancers. General study points: CD8+ T cells (on average) carried more expanded clones than CD4+ T cells.

The CDR3 is 13 residues long. CDR1 is MNHEY, CDR2 SMNVEV, per germline (reference sequence). V lost 3 bases and J 7 bases, leaving 12 bases between the germline ends. The chain employs TRBV27 and TRBJ1-2, with D uncertain. The starting material was CD4+ or CD8+ T cells sorted from blood, obtained in a trial of the OX40 agonist ivuxolimab. The clonotype was recovered from an adult with an advanced solid tumor such as melanoma, head and neck, liver or kidney cancer. The CDR3 loop reads CASSFRGKSGYTF. The CDR3 bases are TGTGCCAGCAGTTTCAGAGGGAAATCTGGCTACACCTTC.